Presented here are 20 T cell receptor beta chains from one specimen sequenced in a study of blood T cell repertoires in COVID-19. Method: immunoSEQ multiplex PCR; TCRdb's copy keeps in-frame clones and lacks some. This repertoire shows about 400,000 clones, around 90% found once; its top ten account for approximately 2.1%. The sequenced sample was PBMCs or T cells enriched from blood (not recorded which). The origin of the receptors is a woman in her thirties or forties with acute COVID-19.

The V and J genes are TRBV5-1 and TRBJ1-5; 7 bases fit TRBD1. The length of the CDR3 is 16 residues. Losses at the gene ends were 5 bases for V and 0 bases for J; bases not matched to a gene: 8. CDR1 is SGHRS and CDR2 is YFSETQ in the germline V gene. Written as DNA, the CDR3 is TGCGCCAGCAGTACTATGGGACAGTATAGCAATCAGCCCCAGCATTTT. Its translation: CASSTMGQYSNQPQHF.

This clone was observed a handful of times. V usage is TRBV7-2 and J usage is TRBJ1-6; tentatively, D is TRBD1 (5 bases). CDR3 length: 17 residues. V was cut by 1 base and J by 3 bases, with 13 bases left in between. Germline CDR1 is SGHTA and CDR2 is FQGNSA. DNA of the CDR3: TGTGCCAGCAGCTTAGGATTTGGAGGGGTCTATAATTCACCCCTCCACTTT. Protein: CASSLGFGGVYNSPLHF.

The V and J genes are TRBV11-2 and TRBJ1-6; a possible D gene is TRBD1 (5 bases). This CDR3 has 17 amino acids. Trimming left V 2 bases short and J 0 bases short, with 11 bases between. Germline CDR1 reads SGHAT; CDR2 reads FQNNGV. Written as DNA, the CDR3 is TGTGCCAGCAGCTTAAGTGGGGGGGGCTCCTATAATTCACCCCTCCACTTT. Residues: CASSLSGGGSYNSPLHF.

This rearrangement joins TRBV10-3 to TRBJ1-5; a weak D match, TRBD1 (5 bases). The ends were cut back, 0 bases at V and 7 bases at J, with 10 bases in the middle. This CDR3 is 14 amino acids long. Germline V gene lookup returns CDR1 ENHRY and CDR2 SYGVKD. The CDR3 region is CAISESGGRQPQHF. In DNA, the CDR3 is TGTGCCATCAGTGAGTCCGGGGGGAGGCAGCCCCAGCATTTT.

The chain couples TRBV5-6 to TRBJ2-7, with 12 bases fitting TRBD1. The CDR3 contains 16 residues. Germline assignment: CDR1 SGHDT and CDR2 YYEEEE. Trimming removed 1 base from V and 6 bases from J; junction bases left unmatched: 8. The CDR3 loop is CASSLLSGTGGFEQYF. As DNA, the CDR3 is TGTGCCAGCAGCTTGTTATCCGGGACAGGGGGCTTCGAGCAGTACTTC. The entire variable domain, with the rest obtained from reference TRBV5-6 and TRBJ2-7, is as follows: DAGVTQSPTHLIKTRGQQVTLRCSPKSGHDTVSWYQQALGQGPQFIFQYYEEEERQRGNFPDRFSGHQFPNYSSELNVNALLLGDSALYLCASSLLSGTGGFEQYFGPGTRLTVT.

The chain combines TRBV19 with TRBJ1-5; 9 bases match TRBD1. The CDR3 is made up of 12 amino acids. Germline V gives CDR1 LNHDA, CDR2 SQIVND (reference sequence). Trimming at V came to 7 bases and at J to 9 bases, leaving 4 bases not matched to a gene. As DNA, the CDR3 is TGTGCCAGTATAGGGACAGGGCTGCCCCAGCATTTT. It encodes CASIGTGLPQHF. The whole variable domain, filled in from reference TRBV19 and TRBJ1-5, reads DGGITQSPKYLFRKEGQNVTLSCEQNLNHDAMYWYRQDPGQGLRLIYYSQIVNDFQKGDIAEGYSVSREKKESFPLTVTSAQKNPTAFYLCASIGTGLPQHFGDGTRLSIL.

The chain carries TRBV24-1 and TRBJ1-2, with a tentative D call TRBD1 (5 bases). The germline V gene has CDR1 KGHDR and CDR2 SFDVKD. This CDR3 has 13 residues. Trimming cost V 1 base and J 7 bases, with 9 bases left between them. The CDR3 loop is CATSDFPGGGYTF. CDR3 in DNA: TGTGCCACCAGTGATTTCCCCGGGGGTGGCTACACCTTC.

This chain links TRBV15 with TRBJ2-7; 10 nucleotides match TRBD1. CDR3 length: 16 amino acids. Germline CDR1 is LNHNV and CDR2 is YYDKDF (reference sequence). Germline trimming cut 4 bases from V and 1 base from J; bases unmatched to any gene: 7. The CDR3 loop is CATSTDRTGGSYEQYF. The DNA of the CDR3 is TGTGCCACCAGCACCGATAGGACAGGGGGTTCCTACGAGCAGTACTTC.

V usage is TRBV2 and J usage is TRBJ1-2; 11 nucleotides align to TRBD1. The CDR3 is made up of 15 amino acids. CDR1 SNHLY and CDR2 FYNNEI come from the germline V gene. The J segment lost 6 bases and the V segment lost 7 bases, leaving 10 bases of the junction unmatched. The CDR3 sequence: CASTQEGQGANGYTF. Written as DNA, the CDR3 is TGTGCCAGCACCCAGGAAGGACAGGGGGCGAATGGCTACACCTTC.

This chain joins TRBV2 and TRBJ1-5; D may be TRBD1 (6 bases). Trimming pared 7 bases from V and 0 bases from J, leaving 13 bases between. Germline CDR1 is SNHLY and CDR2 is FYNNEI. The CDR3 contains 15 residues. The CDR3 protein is CASTPDSYSNQPQHF. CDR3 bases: TGTGCCAGCACTCCGGACAGTTATAGCAATCAGCCCCAGCATTTT.

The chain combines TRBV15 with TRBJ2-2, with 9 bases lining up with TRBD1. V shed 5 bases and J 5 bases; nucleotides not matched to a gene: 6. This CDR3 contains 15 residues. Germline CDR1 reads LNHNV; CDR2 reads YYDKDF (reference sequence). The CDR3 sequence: CATSGTGTGTGELFF. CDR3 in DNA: TGTGCCACCAGCGGGACGGGGACAGGGACCGGGGAGCTGTTTTTT.

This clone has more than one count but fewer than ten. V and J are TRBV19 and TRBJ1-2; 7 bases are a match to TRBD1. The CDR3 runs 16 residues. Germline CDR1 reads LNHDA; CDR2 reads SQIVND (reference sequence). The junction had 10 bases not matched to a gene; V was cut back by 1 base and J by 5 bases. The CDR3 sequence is CASSIVQPRTGYGYTF. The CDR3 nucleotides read TGTGCCAGTAGTATAGTCCAGCCCCGGACAGGATATGGCTACACCTTC. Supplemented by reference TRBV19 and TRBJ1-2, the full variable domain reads DGGITQSPKYLFRKEGQNVTLSCEQNLNHDAMYWYRQDPGQGLRLIYYSQIVNDFQKGDIAEGYSVSREKKESFPLTVTSAQKNPTAFYLCASSIVQPRTGYGYTFGSGTRLTVV.

CDR3 in DNA: TGTGCCACCAGTGGACAGGGTTTCATTCACGAGCAGTACTTC. It is translated as CATSGQGFIHEQYF. V usage is TRBV24-1 and J usage is TRBJ2-7; 7 bases line up with TRBD1. The V gene end was trimmed by 5 bases and the J gene end by 5 bases; junction bases not matched to a gene: 8. Looked up from germline, CDR1 is KGHDR and CDR2 is SFDVKD. The CDR3 contains 14 residues.

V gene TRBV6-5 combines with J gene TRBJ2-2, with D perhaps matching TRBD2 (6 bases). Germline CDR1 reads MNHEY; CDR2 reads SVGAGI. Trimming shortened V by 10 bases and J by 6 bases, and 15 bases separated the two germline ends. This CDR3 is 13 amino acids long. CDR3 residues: CAIRRVEAGELFF. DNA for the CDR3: TGTGCCATTAGGAGGGTAGAGGCCGGGGAGCTGTTTTTT.

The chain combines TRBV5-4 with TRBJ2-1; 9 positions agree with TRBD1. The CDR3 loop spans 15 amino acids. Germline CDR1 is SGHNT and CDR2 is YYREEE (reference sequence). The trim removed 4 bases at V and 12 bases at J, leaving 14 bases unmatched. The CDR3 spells CASSTHRGQEMRQFF. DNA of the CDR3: TGTGCCAGCAGCACCCACAGGGGGCAGGAGATGCGGCAGTTCTTC.

CDR3 sequence reads: CASSFTSGTGELFF. The CDR3, as DNA: TGCGCCAGCAGCTTTACTAGCGGCACCGGGGAGCTGTTTTTT. The chain recombines TRBV5-1 with TRBJ2-2; 8 positions match TRBD2. The V gene end was trimmed by 2 bases and the J gene end by 4 bases; junction bases not matched to a gene: 1. The CDR3 runs 14 residues. The germline V gene has CDR1 SGHRS and CDR2 YFSETQ. Full variable domain (remainder filled in from reference TRBV5-1 and TRBJ2-2): KAGVTQTPRYLIKTRGQQVTLSCSPISGHRSVSWYQQTPGQGLQFLFEYFSETQRNKGNFPGRFSGRQFSNSRSEMNVSTLELGDSALYLCASSFTSGTGELFFGEGSRLTVL.

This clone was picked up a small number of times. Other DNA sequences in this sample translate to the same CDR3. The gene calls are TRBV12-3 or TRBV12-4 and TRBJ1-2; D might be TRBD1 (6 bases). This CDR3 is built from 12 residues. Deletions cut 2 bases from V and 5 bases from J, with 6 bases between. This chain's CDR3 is CASSLQGYGYTF. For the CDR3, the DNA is TGTGCCAGCAGTTTACAGGGGTATGGCTACACCTTC.

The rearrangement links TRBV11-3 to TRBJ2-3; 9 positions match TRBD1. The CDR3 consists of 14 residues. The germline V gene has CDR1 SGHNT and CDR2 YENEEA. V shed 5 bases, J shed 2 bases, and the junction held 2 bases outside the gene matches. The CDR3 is CASSRTGDTDTQYF. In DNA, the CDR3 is TGTGCCAGCAGCCGGACAGGGGACACAGATACGCAGTATTTT. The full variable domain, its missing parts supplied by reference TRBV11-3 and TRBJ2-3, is EAGVVQSPRYKIIEKKQPVAFWCNPISGHNTLYWYLQNLGQGPELLIRYENEEAVDDSQLPKDRFSAERLKGVDSTLKIQPAELGDSAVYLCASSRTGDTDTQYFGPGTRLTVL.

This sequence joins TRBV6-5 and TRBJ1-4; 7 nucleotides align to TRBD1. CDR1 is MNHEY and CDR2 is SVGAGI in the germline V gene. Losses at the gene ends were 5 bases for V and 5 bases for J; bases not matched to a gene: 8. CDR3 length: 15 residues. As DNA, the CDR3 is TGTGCCAGCAGTCGCCGGGACAGTTCCAATGAAAAACTGTTTTTT. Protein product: CASSRRDSSNEKLFF.

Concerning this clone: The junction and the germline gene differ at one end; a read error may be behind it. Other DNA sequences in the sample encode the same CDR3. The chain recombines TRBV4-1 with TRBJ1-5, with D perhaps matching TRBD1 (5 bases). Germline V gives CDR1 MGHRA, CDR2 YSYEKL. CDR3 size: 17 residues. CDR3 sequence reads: CASSQDRLGGLDQPQHF. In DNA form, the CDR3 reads TGCGCCAGCAGTCAAGATCGACTCGGGGGGTTGGATCAGCCCCAGCATTTT.